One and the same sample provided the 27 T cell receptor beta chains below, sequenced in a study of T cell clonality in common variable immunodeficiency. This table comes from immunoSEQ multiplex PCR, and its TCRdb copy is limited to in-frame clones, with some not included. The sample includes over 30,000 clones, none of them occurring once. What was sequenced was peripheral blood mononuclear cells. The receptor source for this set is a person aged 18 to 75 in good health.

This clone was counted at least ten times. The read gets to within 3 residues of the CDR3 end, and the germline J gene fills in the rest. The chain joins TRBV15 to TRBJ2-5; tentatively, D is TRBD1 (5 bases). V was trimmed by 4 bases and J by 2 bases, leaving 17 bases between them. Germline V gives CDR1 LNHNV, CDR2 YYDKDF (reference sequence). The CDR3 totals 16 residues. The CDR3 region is CATSTPRADSQETQYF. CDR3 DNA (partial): TGTGCCACCAGCACTCCAAGGGCTGACAGTCAAGAGACC.

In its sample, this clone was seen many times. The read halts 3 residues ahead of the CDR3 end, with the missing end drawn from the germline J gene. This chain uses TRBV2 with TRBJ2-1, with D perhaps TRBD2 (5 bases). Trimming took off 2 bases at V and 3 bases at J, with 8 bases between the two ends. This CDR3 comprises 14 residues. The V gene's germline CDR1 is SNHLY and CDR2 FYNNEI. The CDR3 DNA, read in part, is TGTGCCAGCAGTGAACTAGCCTTCTACAATGAG. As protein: CASSELAFYNE. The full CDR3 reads CASSELAFYNEQFF.

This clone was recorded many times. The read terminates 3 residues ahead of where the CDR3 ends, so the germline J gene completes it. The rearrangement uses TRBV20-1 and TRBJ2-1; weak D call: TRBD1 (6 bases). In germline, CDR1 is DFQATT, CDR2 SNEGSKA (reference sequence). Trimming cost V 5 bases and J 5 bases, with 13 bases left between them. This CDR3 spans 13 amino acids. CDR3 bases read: TGCAGTGCTCCCAGACAGGAACACAATGAG. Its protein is CSAPRQEHNE. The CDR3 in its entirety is CSAPRQEHNEQFF.

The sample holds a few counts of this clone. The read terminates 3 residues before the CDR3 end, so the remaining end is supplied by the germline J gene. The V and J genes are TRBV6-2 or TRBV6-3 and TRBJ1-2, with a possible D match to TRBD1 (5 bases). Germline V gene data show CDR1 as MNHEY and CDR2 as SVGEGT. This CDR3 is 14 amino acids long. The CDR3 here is CASSVPGDSYDYTF. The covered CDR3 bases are TGTGCCAGCAGTGTACCGGGGGACTCCTACGAC.

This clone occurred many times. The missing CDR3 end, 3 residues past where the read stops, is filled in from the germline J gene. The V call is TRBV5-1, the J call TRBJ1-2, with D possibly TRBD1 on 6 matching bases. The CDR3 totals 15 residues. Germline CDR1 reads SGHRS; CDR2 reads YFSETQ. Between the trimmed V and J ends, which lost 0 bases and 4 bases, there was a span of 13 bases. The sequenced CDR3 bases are TGCGCCAGCAGCTTGGCCCGTGGACAGACCTATGGC. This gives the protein CASSLARGQTYG. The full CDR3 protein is CASSLARGQTYGYTF.

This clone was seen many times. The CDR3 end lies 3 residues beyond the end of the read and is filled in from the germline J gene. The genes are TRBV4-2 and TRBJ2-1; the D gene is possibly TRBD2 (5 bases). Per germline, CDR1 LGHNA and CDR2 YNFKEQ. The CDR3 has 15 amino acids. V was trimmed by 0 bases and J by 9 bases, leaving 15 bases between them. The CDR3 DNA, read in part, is TGTGCCAGCAGCCAAGATCTGGGCGAGGGCGCTGAG. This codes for CASSQDLGEGAE. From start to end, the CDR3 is CASSQDLGEGAEQFF.

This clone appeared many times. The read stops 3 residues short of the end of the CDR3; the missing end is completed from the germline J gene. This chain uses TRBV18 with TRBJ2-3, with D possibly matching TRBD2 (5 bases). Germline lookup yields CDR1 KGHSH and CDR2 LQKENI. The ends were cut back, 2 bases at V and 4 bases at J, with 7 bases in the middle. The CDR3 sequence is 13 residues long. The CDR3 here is CASSPSGADTQYF. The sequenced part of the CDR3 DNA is TGTGCCAGCTCACCATCCGGGGCAGATACG.

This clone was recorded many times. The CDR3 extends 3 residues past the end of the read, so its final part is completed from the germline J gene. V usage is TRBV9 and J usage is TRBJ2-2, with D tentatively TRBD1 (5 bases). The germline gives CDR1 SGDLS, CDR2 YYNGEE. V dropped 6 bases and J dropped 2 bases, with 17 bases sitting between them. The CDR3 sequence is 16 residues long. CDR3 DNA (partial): TGTGCCAGCACCACCCTCAGGGCAGAAAACACCGGGGAG. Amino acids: CASTTLRAENTGE. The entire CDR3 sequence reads CASTTLRAENTGELFF.

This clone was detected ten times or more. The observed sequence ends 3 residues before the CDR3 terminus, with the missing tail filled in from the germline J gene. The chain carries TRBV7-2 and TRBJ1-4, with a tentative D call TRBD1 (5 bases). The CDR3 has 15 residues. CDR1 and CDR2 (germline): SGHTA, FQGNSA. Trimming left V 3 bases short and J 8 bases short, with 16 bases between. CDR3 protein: CASSLNTGGGEKLFF. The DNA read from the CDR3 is TGTGCCAGCAGCTTGAATACGGGGGGAGGGGAAAAA.

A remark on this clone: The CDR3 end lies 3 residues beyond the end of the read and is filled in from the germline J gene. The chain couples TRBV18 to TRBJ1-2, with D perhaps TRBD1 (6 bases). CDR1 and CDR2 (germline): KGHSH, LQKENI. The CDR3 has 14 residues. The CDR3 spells CASHNRRGSVDYTF. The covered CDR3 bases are TGTGCCAGCCATAATAGAAGGGGGTCGGTCGAC.

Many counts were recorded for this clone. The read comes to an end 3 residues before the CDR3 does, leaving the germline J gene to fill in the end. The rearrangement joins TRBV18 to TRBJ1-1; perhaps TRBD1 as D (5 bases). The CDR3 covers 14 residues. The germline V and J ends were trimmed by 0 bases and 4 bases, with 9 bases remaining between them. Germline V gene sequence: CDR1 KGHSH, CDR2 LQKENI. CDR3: CASSPPPGGTEAFF. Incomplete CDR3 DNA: TGTGCCAGCTCACCACCGCCGGGGGGCACTGAA.

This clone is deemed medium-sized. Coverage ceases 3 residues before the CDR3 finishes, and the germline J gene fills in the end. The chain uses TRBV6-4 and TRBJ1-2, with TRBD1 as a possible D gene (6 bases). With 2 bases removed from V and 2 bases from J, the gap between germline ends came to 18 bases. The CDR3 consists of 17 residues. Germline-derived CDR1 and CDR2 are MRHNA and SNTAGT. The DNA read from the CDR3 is TGTGCCAGCAGTGACCCATCTGAGTGGCAGGGGAACTATGGC. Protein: CASSDPSEWQGNYG. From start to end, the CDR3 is CASSDPSEWQGNYGYTF.

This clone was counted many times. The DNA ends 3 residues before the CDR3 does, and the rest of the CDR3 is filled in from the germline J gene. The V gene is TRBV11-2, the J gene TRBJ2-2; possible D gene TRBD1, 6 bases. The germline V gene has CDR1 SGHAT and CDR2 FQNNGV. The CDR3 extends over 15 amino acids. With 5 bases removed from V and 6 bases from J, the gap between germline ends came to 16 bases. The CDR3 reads CASSPGDGWSGELFF. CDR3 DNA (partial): TGTGCCAGCAGCCCAGGGGATGGCTGGTCCGGGGAG.

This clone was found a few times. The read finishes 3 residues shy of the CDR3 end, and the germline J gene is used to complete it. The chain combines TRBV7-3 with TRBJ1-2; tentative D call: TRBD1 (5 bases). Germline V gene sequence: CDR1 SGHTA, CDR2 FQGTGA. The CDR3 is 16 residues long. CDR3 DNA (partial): TGTGCCAGCAGCGCCCTCCCGGGGGGGTCGGCAGATACC. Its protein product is CASSALPGGSADT. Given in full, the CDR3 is CASSALPGGSADTYTF.

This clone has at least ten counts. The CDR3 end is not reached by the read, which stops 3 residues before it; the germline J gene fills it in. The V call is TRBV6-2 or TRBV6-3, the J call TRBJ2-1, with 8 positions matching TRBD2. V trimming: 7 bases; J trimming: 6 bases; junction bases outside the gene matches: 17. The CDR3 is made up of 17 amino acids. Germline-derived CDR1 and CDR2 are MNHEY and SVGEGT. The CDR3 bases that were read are TGTGCCAGCAAACCGCTGGTAGCGGGGTCCCGAGGCAATGAG. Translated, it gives CASKPLVAGSRGNE. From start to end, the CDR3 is CASKPLVAGSRGNEQFF.

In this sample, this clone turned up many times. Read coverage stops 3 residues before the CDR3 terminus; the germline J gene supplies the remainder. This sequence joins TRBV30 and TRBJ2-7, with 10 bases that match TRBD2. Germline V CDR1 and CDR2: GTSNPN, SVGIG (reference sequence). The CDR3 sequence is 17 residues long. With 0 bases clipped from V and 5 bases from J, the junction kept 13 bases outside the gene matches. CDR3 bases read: TGTGCCTGGAGTGTATGGCAGCGGGGGGGGAGTAGCGACGAG. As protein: CAWSVWQRGGSSDE. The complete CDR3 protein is CAWSVWQRGGSSDEQYF.

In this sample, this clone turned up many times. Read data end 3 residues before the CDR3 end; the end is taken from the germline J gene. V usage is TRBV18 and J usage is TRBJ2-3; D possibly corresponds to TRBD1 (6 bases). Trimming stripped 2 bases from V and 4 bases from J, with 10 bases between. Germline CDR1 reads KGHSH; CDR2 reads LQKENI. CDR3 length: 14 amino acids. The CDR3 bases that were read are TGTGCCAGCTCACCAGCCACAGGGCCAGATACG. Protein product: CASSPATGPDT. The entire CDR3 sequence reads CASSPATGPDTQYF.

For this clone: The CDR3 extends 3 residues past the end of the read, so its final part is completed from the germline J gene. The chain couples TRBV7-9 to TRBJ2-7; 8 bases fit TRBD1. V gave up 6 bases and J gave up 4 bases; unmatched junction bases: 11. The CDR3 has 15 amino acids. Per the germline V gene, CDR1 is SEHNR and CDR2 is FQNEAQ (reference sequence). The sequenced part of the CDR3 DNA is TGTGCCAGCAGACCAAGGGGGACAGGATCTTACGAG. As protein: CASRPRGTGSYE. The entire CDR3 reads CASRPRGTGSYEQYF.

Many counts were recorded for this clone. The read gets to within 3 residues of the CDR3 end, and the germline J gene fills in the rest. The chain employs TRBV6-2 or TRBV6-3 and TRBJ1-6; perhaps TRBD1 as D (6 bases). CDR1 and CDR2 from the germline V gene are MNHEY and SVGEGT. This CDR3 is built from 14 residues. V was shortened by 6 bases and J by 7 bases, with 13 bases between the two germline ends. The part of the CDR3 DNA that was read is TGTGCCAGCAGAAGGACAGCAGGCAATTCACCC. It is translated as CASRRTAGNSP. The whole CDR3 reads CASRRTAGNSPLHF.

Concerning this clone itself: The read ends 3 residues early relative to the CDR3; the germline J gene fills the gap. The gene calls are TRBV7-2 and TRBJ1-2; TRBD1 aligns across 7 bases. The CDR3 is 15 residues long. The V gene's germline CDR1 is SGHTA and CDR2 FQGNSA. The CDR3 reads CASGQGGTSSYDYTF. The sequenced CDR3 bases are TGTGCCAGCGGCCAGGGGGGAACAAGCTCCTACGAC.

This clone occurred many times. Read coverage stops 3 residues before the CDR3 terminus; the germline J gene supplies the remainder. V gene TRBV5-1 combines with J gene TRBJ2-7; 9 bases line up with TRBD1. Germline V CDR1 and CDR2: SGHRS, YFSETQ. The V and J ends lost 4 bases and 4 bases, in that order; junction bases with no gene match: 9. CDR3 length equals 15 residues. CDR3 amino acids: CASSPVGDREYEQYF. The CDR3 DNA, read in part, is TGCGCCAGCAGCCCCGTTGGGGACAGGGAATACGAG.

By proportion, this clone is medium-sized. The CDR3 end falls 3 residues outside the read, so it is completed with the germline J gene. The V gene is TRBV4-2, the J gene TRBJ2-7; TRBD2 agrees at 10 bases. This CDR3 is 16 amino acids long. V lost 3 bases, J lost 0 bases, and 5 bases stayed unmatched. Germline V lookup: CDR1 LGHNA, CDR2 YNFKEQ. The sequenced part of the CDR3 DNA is TGTGCCAGCAGCCAGGGGACTAGCGTCAACTCCTACGAG. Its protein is CASSQGTSVNSYE. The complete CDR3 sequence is CASSQGTSVNSYEQYF.

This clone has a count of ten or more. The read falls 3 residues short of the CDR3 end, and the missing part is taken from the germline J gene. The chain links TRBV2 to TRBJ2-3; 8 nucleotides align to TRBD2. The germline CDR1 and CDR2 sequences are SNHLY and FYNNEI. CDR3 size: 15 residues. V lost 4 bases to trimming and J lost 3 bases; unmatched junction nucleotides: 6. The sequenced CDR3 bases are TGTGCCAGCAGTGCCCCGGGACTAGGAACAGATACG. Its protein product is CASSAPGLGTDT. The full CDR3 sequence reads CASSAPGLGTDTQYF.

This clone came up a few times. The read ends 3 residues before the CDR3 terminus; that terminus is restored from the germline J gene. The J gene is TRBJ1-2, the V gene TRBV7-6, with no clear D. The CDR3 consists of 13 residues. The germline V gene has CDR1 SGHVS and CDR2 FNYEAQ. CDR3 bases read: TGTGCCAGCAGCTTAGGATCCCCAGATACC. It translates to CASSLGSPDT. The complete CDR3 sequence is CASSLGSPDTYTF.

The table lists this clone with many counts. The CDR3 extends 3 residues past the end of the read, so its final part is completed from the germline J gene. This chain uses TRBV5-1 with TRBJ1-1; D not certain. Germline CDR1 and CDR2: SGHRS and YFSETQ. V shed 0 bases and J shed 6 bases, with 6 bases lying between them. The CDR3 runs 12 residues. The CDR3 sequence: CASSLEGPEAFF. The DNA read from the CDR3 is TGCGCCAGCAGCTTGGAGGGCCCTGAA.

CDR3 amino acids: CASSPDKTHSYEQYF. The sequenced CDR3 bases are TGTGCCAGCAGCCCCGACAAGACCCACTCCTACGAG. This chain links TRBV7-2 with TRBJ2-7; D remains ambiguous. The read terminates 3 residues ahead of where the CDR3 ends, so the germline J gene completes it. This CDR3 is built from 15 residues. CDR1 SGHTA and CDR2 FQGNSA come from the germline V gene. Trimming stripped 5 bases from V and 0 bases from J, with 14 bases between.

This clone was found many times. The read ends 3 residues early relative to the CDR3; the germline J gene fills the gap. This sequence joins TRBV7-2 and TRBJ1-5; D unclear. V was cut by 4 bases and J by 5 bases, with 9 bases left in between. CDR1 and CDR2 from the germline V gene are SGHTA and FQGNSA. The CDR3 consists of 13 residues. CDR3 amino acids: CASSSSSDQPQHF. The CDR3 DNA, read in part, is TGTGCCAGCAGCTCGTCGTCTGATCAGCCC.